What follows is one TCR beta chain and its context. The CDR3 loop spans 14 amino acids. Trimming took off 4 bases at V and 1 base at J, with 7 bases between the two ends. The germline V gene has CDR1 LNHDA and CDR2 SQIVND (reference sequence). The sample is drawn from a study of blood T cell repertoires in COVID-19. Only in-frame clones appear in the TCRdb table, and some are missing; sequencing was by immunoSEQ multiplex PCR. The sample records over 250,000 clones, roughly 80% being singletons. In terms of age and location, participants ranged from roughly 18 to 90 years and lived in about 25 US areas. Individuals in the exposed group had encountered a COVID-19 case within 2 weeks preceding study entry.

The clonotype comes from a man in his forties who had been exposed to COVID-19. Sequencing was done on a sample of PBMCs or T cells enriched from blood (not recorded which). The rearrangement uses TRBV19 and TRBJ2-2; D possibly corresponds to TRBD1 (6 bases). As DNA, the CDR3 is TGTGCCAGTAGTAGGGGACAGAACACCGGGGAGCTGTTTTTT. It yields the protein CASSRGQNTGELFF.